These 26 T cell receptor beta chains were all obtained from the same sample, sequenced in a study of PD-L1 blockade in urothelial cancer. Method: immunoSEQ multiplex PCR; TCRdb's copy keeps in-frame clones and lacks some. The table lists around 50,000 clones, 84% of them singletons. The sample's time point: pretreatment peripheral blood. Source: PBMCs, taken around atezolizumab (anti-PD-L1) treatment. These receptors were taken from a man aged 50 to 59 with urothelial cancer.

This clone was observed once. The chain carries TRBV5-6 and TRBJ2-3; 10 nucleotides line up with TRBD1. Germline CDR1 is SGHDT and CDR2 is YYEEEE. The V segment lost 4 bases and the J segment 5 bases; nucleotides outside the gene matches: 10. The CDR3 covers 16 residues. The CDR3 sequence: CASSAMTGGVGDTQYF. CDR3 in DNA: TGTGCCAGCAGCGCGATGACAGGGGGCGTGGGAGATACGCAGTATTTT. The full variable domain, in which reference TRBV5-6 and TRBJ2-3 provide the parts outside the CDR3, is DAGVTQSPTHLIKTRGQQVTLRCSPKSGHDTVSWYQQALGQGPQFIFQYYEEEERQRGNFPDRFSGHQFPNYSSELNVNALLLGDSALYLCASSAMTGGVGDTQYFGPGTRLTVL.

This clone was found once. The chain links TRBV10-3 to TRBJ2-7, with TRBD2 matching over 8 bases. The germline gives CDR1 ENHRY, CDR2 SYGVKD. The CDR3 contains 13 residues. J lost 3 bases, V lost 8 bases, and 6 bases had no gene match. The CDR3: CAIGGRGGYEQYF. CDR3 DNA: TGTGCCATCGGAGGTCGGGGGGGCTACGAGCAGTACTTC.

The chain recombines TRBV10-2 with TRBJ1-6, with no clear D. CDR3 length: 19 residues. The V end lost 3 bases, the J end lost 7 bases, and 25 bases lay between the germline ends. Germline V gene data show CDR1 as WSHSY and CDR2 as SAAADI. CDR3 in DNA: TGCGCCAGCAGTGATCCCGCAGGCCACAGTCTCCACAAGAATTCACCCCTCCACTTT. Its translation is CASSDPAGHSLHKNSPLHF.

The chain is built from TRBV12-5 and TRBJ1-2, with 12 bases fitting TRBD1. Losses at the gene ends were 10 bases for V and 2 bases for J; bases not matched to a gene: 2. The CDR3 sequence is 13 residues long. CDR1 is LGHNT and CDR2 is FRNRAP in the germline V gene. This CDR3 reads CAKGTGGNYGYTF. In nucleotides, the CDR3 is TGTGCTAAAGGGACAGGGGGCAACTATGGCTACACCTTC.

For this clone: Sequence at one end of the junction differs from germline and may be a read error. The chain recombines TRBV30 with TRBJ1-5; D is possibly TRBD1 (6 bases). Germline V gene sequence: CDR1 GTSNPN, CDR2 SVGIG (reference sequence). This CDR3 spans 15 amino acids. The CDR3 region is CAWSVGGQINRPQHF. DNA of the CDR3: TGTGCCTGGAGTGTAGGCGGACAGATCAATCGGCCCCAGCATTTT.

The V and J genes are TRBV12-5 and TRBJ2-3; D gene unclear. Germline CDR1 and CDR2: LGHNT and FRNRAP. Trimming pared 1 base from V and 6 bases from J, leaving 5 bases between. This CDR3 is 12 amino acids long. The CDR3 here is CASGLGADTQYF. CDR3 bases: TGTGCTAGTGGTTTGGGGGCGGATACGCAGTATTTT. The full variable domain, in which reference TRBV12-5 and TRBJ2-3 provide the parts outside the CDR3, is DARVTQTPRHKVTEMGQEVTMRCQPILGHNTVFWYRQTMMQGLELLAYFRNRAPLDDSGMPKDRFSAEMPDATLATLKIQPSEPRDSAVYFCASGLGADTQYFGPGTRLTVL.

V and J are TRBV14 and TRBJ2-1; D possibly corresponds to TRBD2 (5 bases). The CDR3 is 17 amino acids. The V gene lost 1 base and the J gene lost 3 bases, with 16 bases spanning the gap. Per the germline V gene, CDR1 is SGHDN and CDR2 is FVKESK. This CDR3 is CASSQAWGTRLYNEQFF. The DNA for the CDR3 is TGTGCCAGCAGCCAAGCCTGGGGAACTAGGCTCTACAATGAGCAGTTCTTC.

The V gene is TRBV5-4, the J gene TRBJ2-1; 10 bases align to TRBD1. Germline loops: CDR1 SGHNT, CDR2 YYREEE (reference sequence). The CDR3 is made up of 15 amino acids. V was clipped by 5 bases and J by 7 bases; unmatched bases: 9. DNA of the CDR3: TGTGCCAGCAGGTCCCGGGACAGGGGCCAAAATGAGCAGTTCTTC. Amino acid sequence: CASRSRDRGQNEQFF.

CDR3 sequence: CATGEGNTIYF. The CDR3 bases are TGTGCTACGGGGGAAGGAAACACCATATATTTT. This chain uses TRBV7-7 with TRBJ1-3, with D maybe TRBD1 (5 bases). Germline lookup yields CDR1 SSHAT and CDR2 FNYEAQ (reference sequence). This CDR3 spans 11 amino acids.

The chain recombines TRBV10-3 with TRBJ1-1, with TRBD1 matching 10 bases. There are 13 residues in the CDR3. V was clipped by 6 bases and J by 3 bases; unmatched bases: 1. In germline, CDR1 is ENHRY, CDR2 SYGVKD. CDR3 DNA: TGTGCCATCAGAGGACAGGGGGACACTGAAGCTTTCTTT. As protein: CAIRGQGDTEAFF.

The CDR3 region has the DNA TGCGCCAGCAGCCTGGACAGGGGGCCGTACGAGCAGTACTTC. This translates into CASSLDRGPYEQYF. The J gene is TRBJ2-7, the V gene TRBV5-1; 11 positions agree with TRBD1. The CDR3 is 14 residues long. Trimming removed 4 bases from V and 4 bases from J; junction bases left unmatched: 4. Germline V gene data show CDR1 as SGHRS and CDR2 as YFSETQ.

V gene TRBV30 combines with J gene TRBJ1-3, with D possibly being TRBD1 (6 bases). The CDR3 is made up of 14 amino acids. V was cut by 3 bases and J by 1 base, with 10 bases left in between. Germline loops: CDR1 GTSNPN, CDR2 SVGIG (reference sequence). The CDR3: CAWRGARSGNTIYF. In DNA, the CDR3 is TGTGCCTGGAGGGGGGCTCGTTCTGGAAACACCATATATTTT.

V is TRBV7-9 and J is TRBJ1-1; the match to TRBD1 covers 7 bases. The CDR3 spans 15 residues. The germline V gene has CDR1 SEHNR and CDR2 FQNEAQ (reference sequence). J gave up 1 base and V 5 bases, and 7 bases lay outside the gene matches. Written as DNA, the CDR3 is TGTGCCAGCAGCCCAAGGACAGGCGAGAACACTGAAGCTTTCTTT. Amino acids: CASSPRTGENTEAFF.

This clone was detected only once. The chain carries TRBV9 and TRBJ1-1; D might be TRBD1 (6 bases). Germline values: CDR1 SGDLS, CDR2 YYNGEE. V lost 4 bases, J lost 0 bases, and 13 bases lay in between. The CDR3 consists of 15 residues. In DNA, the CDR3 is TGTGCCAGCAGCCTTAAACAGGGTATGAACACTGAAGCTTTCTTT. It is translated as CASSLKQGMNTEAFF.

The chain carries TRBV6-5 and TRBJ1-2; possible D gene TRBD1, 6 bases. The CDR3 contains 14 residues. Trimming stripped 2 bases from V and 1 base from J, with 8 bases between. Per the germline V gene, CDR1 is MNHEY and CDR2 is SVGAGI. The CDR3 region has the DNA TGTGCCAGCAGTTACGCCAGGGGTAACTATGGCTACACCTTC. This sequence encodes CASSYARGNYGYTF.

The chain joins TRBV28 to TRBJ1-1; 8 bases are shared with TRBD1. Germline CDR1 is MDHEN and CDR2 is SYDVKM. The J segment lost 12 bases and the V segment lost 6 bases, leaving 21 bases of the junction unmatched. The CDR3 is 16 amino acids. Here the CDR3 reads CASSLGQGRVSPTTFF. In DNA, the CDR3 is TGTGCCAGCAGCCTAGGACAGGGAAGGGTCTCCCCGACGACTTTCTTT.

The genes are TRBV5-1 and TRBJ2-1, with 7 nucleotides matching TRBD1. V gave up 0 bases and J gave up 7 bases; unmatched junction bases: 4. Germline values: CDR1 SGHRS, CDR2 YFSETQ. The length of the CDR3 is 14 residues. Here the CDR3 DNA reads TGCGCCAGCAGCTTGGAGACAGGGTTGAATGAGCAGTTCTTC. Its protein is CASSLETGLNEQFF. The full variable domain, with the rest looked up from reference TRBV5-1 and TRBJ2-1, is KAGVTQTPRYLIKTRGQQVTLSCSPISGHRSVSWYQQTPGQGLQFLFEYFSETQRNKGNFPGRFSGRQFSNSRSEMNVSTLELGDSALYLCASSLETGLNEQFFGPGTRLTVL.

CDR3 residues: CASSPLRGGQGFSGELFF. The CDR3 nucleotides are TGCGCCAGCAGCCCCCTTCGAGGGGGACAGGGGTTTTCCGGGGAGCTGTTTTTT. The chain employs TRBV5-1 and TRBJ2-2, with 10 bases identical to TRBD1. This CDR3 region has 18 residues. Germline CDR1 reads SGHRS; CDR2 reads YFSETQ. V dropped 4 bases and J dropped 6; count of bases not matched to a gene: 15.

J is TRBJ2-3 and V is TRBV9; TRBD1 agrees at 11 bases. CDR1 is SGDLS and CDR2 is YYNGEE in the germline V gene. This CDR3 is built from 16 residues. Trimming cost V 0 bases and J 6 bases; bases outside gene matches: 6. The CDR3 DNA reads as TGTGCCAGCAGCGTAGTGGGACAGGGGGTGATCGATACGCAGTATTTT. Residues: CASSVVGQGVIDTQYF.

This chain joins TRBV6-5 and TRBJ2-1, with 13 bases lining up with TRBD2. CDR1 is MNHEY, CDR2 SVGAGI, per germline. J lost 14 bases, V lost 4 bases, and 14 bases had no gene match. This CDR3 is 16 amino acids long. The CDR3 sequence: CASSSPGLAGPSAEFF. The CDR3 coding sequence is TGTGCCAGCAGTTCCCCGGGACTAGCGGGACCGAGCGCGGAGTTCTTC.

The chain employs TRBV27 and TRBJ2-3; weak D call: TRBD2 (7 bases). Germline V CDR1 and CDR2: MNHEY, SMNVEV (reference sequence). This CDR3 region has 15 residues. The germline V and J ends were trimmed by 4 bases and 2 bases, with 13 bases remaining between them. The CDR3 spells CASSSGGRVTDTQYF. In nucleotides, the CDR3 is TGTGCCAGCAGTTCGGGGGGCAGGGTCACAGATACGCAGTATTTT.

This sequence joins TRBV30 and TRBJ1-1; TRBD1 is a possible D gene (5 bases). Trimming removed 2 bases at V and 10 bases at J, with 17 bases between. The CDR3 is 13 residues long. CDR1 and CDR2 (germline): GTSNPN, SVGIG (reference sequence). CDR3 amino acids: CAWSQEQAFGAFF. CDR3 DNA: TGTGCCTGGAGTCAAGAACAGGCTTTTGGAGCTTTCTTT. Full variable domain (missing parts from reference TRBV30 and TRBJ1-1): SQTIHQWPATLVQPVGSPLSLECTVEGTSNPNLYWYRQAAGRGLQLLFYSVGIGQISSEVPQNLSASRPQDRQFILSSKKLLLSDSGFYLCAWSQEQAFGAFFGQGTRLTVV.

In DNA form, the CDR3 reads TGCAGCGTTAGACAGGCCCTAGCCAAAAACATTCAGTACTTC. Translated: CSVRQALAKNIQYF. The chain carries TRBV29-1 and TRBJ2-4; D is perhaps TRBD1 (6 bases). Trimming took off 5 bases at V and 0 bases at J, with 11 bases between the two ends. Looked up from germline, CDR1 is SQVTM and CDR2 is ANQGSEA. This CDR3 has 14 residues.

Turning to this clone: One end of the junction is discordant with germline, which a read error may explain. This chain connects TRBV7-2 to TRBJ2-7; 8 bases match TRBD1. The germline CDR1 and CDR2 sequences are SGHTA and FQGNSA. This CDR3 spans 11 amino acids. The CDR3 spells CASSLQGARDF. The DNA for the CDR3 is TGTGCCAGCAGCTTACAGGGGGCGAGGGACTTC.

V gene TRBV6-5 combines with J gene TRBJ2-7, with D tentatively TRBD1 (5 bases). CDR3 length equals 13 residues. Trimming cost V 0 bases and J 3 bases, with 6 bases left between them. Per the germline V gene, CDR1 is MNHEY and CDR2 is SVGAGI. The CDR3 DNA is TGTGCCAGCAGTTACTCCGACAGCTACGAGCAGTACTTC. Encoded protein: CASSYSDSYEQYF.

This clone was seen more than once but under ten times. This chain links TRBV7-8 with TRBJ1-5; D perhaps matches TRBD1 (6 bases). The V gene lost 7 bases and the J gene lost 0 bases, with 10 bases spanning the gap. Germline assignment: CDR1 SGHVS and CDR2 FQNEAQ. CDR3 size: 14 residues. The CDR3 DNA reads TGTGCCAGCAAAATGGGGGCTAGCAATCAGCCCCAGCATTTT. Protein product: CASKMGASNQPQHF.